The present entry profiles one T cell receptor beta chain with its context. The antigen is unknown. This sample stems from a study of CXCR3-negative and CXCR3-positive naive CD8 T cells. Researchers prepared the TRB cDNA libraries using 5' RACE with UMI labels. TCRdb processed the 5' RACE reads again and assigns one entry to each CDR3 protein, with no DNA. The sample's table shows tens of thousands of distinct CDR3 sequences. Germline lookup yields CDR1 LGHNA and CDR2 YSLEER. The CDR3 loop spans 14 amino acids. Points from the study as a whole: CXCR3-expressing naive cells carried TRB CDR3s more hydrophobic than those of CXCR3-negative naive cells.

The sequence derives from a human donor in good health. Some clones in this sample may be carry-over from other donors' samples. The rearrangement uses TRBV4-3 and TRBJ2-1; TCRdb reports TRBD2, a call that lacks DNA to check it against. Material: naive CXCR3+ CD8+ T cells from blood. Documented subset: CD45RO-CCR7+CD27+CD95- naive CD8+ T cells expressing CXCR3 (TNR3+). CDR3 amino acids: CASSQASSDNEQFF.